This T cell receptor beta chain was recovered during a study of blood T cell repertoires in COVID-19. Background on the study: The United States, Italy and Spain were the sources of the acute and convalescent COVID-19 samples. T cells, B-cell-depleted T cells, or PBMCs supplied cDNA or gDNA.

Per the authors' pipeline: Reference gene primer amplification gave nucleated cell count estimates. The repertoire was sequenced with immunoSEQ multiplex PCR; TCRdb's copy has only in-frame clones and lacks some. Clone size and the V and J calls come from that table; the DNA yielded D and trimming. The table includes 110,000 to 150,000 clones, 81% detected once. This TCR was recovered from a human donor in a cohort sampled during active COVID-19. Material: peripheral blood.

The CDR3 sequence: CASSQLTSASSGELFF. Written as DNA, the CDR3 is TGTGCCAGCAGCCAACTGACTAGCGCAAGCTCCGGGGAGCTGTTTTTT. V is TRBV4-2 and J is TRBJ2-2, with 8 bases aligning to TRBD2. V trimming: 2 bases; J trimming: 6 bases; junction bases outside the gene matches: 8. CDR3 length: 16 residues. The V gene's germline CDR1 is LGHNA and CDR2 YNFKEQ.